The source of this T cell receptor beta chain is a study of shared clonotypes between healthy human individuals. Whole-study findings and limits: Non-shared clonotypes showed lower generation probabilities than clonotypes common to all four donors. Few donors limited the genetic and exposure-history diversity represented.

Note on this clone: The antigen is undetermined.

Every immunoSEQ plate was one replicate of a subset's evenly spread DNA. This table comes from immunoSEQ multiplex PCR, and its TCRdb copy is limited to in-frame clones, with some not included. The profile shows 1.6 million or so clones, over 95% of them singletons. The TCR sequence derives from a young man in good health. Input material: naive CD4+ T cells sorted from blood. Specified subset: CD45RA+ positively selected.

CDR3 residues: CASSVGGKPTGELFF. CDR3 nucleotides: TGTGCCAGCAGCGTAGGAGGGAAACCCACCGGGGAGCTGTTTTTT. The chain combines TRBV9 with TRBJ2-2; a weak D match, TRBD2 (5 bases). Trimming cost V 0 bases and J 4 bases, with 10 bases left between them. CDR1 and CDR2 (germline): SGDLS, YYNGEE. The CDR3 consists of 15 residues.